This TCR beta chain originates from a study of blood T cells in healthy people across ages. Regarding the study as a whole: Estimates of diversity drawn from one million T cells were considered underestimates.

Then a second PCR, running about 6 to 12 cycles, was carried out with a sample-barcoded 5' primer and a J-beta primer mix. Via MiXCR, TCRdb re-called the 5' RACE reads, giving one row per CDR3 protein. Of 1.5 million to 2 million distinct CDR3 sequences listed, about 28% are singletons. The CDR3 loop spans 14 amino acids. Details on this clonotype: Its antigen is unidentified.

This receptor was obtained from a woman under 40 in good health. Sequencing was performed on blood. The chain employs TRBV21-1 and TRBJ2-7; TRBD1 reflects the table's D call only, with no check against the DNA. TRBV21-1 is termed a pseudogene. CDR3: CASRPMGRCYEQYF. CDR3 sequence (DNA): TGTGCCAGCAGACCCATGGGACGTTGCTACGAGCAGTACTTC.